This T cell receptor beta chain derives from a study of neurological immune-mediated disorders (dated by TCRdb to about 2019). With regard to the full study: Peripheral blood TCR-beta repertoires from patients with HTLV-I-associated myelopathy (HAM/TSP), patients with multiple sclerosis, and healthy controls were compared in the study using UMI-based sequencing. Longitudinal HAM/TSP and healthy donors had 3 time-points each (3-40 month intervals). The cohort included roughly 71 subjects: approximately 15 with HAM/TSP, approximately 34 with multiple sclerosis, and around 20 healthy controls. Longitudinal samples, technical triplicates and paired sorted CD4+ and CD8+ T-cell subsets, alongside PBMC samples, were included among the approximately 98 TCR-beta libraries. Study-level results and caveats: The highest TCR clonal expansion was observed in HAM/TSP patients, whereas the lowest was observed in MS patients, even when compared with healthy controls. Expanded clones from different subjects shared no identical CDR3 amino acid sequences, which suggests that TCR-beta repertoires were private in all groups.

CDR1 and CDR2, looked up from the germline V gene, are ENHRY and SYGVKD. Compared with germline, V lacks 8 bases and J lacks 2 bases; bases without a gene match: 6. Including cysteine and phenylalanine, the CDR3 has 14 amino acids. Only the CDR3 part of the read is kept: 42 bases, read in frame from the first base. cDNA synthesis used template-switch 5'RACE with a primer carrying a 10-nucleotide random unique molecular identifier tagging each TCR transcript. Every sequencing run yielded over 160 million TCR-beta sequences covering 15-18 subjects. The RNeasy kit was used to extract total RNA. TCR-beta VDJ regions were amplified with primers for the TCR constant region and the 5'RACE anchor, using the KAPA Real-time Library Amplification kit. A first PCR added sample indexes and Illumina adaptors, and a second PCR then raised library yield. After Ampure bead purification, the roughly 650 bp TCR product was size-selected on a 2% E-gel SizeSelection system. Before pooling, libraries had their quality checked on a Bioanalyzer, their concentration measured with Qubit, and their quantity determined with the Kapa Library Quantification kit. Paired-end 2 x 150 bp sequencing of the libraries was performed on an Illumina HiSeq 2500. To increase sequence diversity, roughly 24-31% phiX was spiked into each library pool. Per the source publication's procedure: The UMI-based MiGEC pipeline processed quality-filtered reads and removed over 90% of raw TCR sequences during error correction. VDJ genes were aligned to IMGT germline references, and each clonotype was defined by a unique CDR3 amino acid sequence together with V-J genes. Clonal expansion, Shannon diversity and CDR3 relatedness were evaluated with VDJtools (CalcPairwiseDistances, ClusterSamples), while phylogenetic trees were built in CLCbio workbench. Expanded clones were defined as having at least 8 unique UMIs, based on coefficient-of-variation modelling across technical triplicates. Using fastp trimming at Q25 and MiXCR clonotype assembly, TCRdb reanalyzed the public sequencing data and kept in-frame beta chains. Identical CDR3 proteins give one entry, which carries the most common genes and DNA. The V and J calls shown here were made by TCRdb, not taken from the authors' results. The table for this sample lists 71,000 or so distinct CDR3 sequences; roughly 13% of them were counted only once. The top ten clones comprise around 4.3% of the sample.

Taken with the paper, the label for time point translates to: longitudinal time-point 1 (baseline). For unsorted PBMC libraries, 2 million PBMCs were used after storage in RNAlater at -80 degrees C until RNA extraction. Peripheral blood was subjected to Ficoll-Hypaque density gradient centrifugation to isolate PBMCs, which were then cryopreserved in liquid nitrogen. This clonotype was recorded at least ten times. Its antigen is unknown. The record has no base qualities; no much larger clone is one base away. The origin of this receptor is a female donor with HTLV-1-associated myelopathy (HAM/TSP). The rearrangement joined TRBV10-3 to TRBJ2-3; TRBD2 fits 8 bases in the junction. The sample comprised PBMCs. The DNA reads as follows: TGTGCCATCCGACTAGCGAGGGACACAGATACGCAGTATTTT. This is translated as CAIRLARDTDTQYF.